This T cell receptor (beta chain) was identified in a study of cytomegalovirus exposure and HLA in healthy donors. Some clones are missing from TCRdb's copy, which holds only in-frame ones; the method was immunoSEQ multiplex PCR. The sample has about 200,000 clones, around four fifths seen once. Remarks on this clone: Its antigen is undetermined.

CDR1 SGHRS and CDR2 YFSETQ come from the germline V gene. The CDR3 loop spans 15 amino acids. The V gene lost 3 bases and the J gene lost 0 bases, with 13 bases spanning the gap. Study-wide findings and caveats: In the 90 to 150 validation repertoires, 94% of cluster scores exceeded 0, per a later analysis.

This TCR was recovered from a woman aged 18-29 years in good health and CMV-seronegative. This chain connects TRBV5-1 to TRBJ2-7; D assignment may be TRBD1 or TRBD2 (6 bases each). Sequencing was carried out using PBMCs. CDR3 nucleotides: TGCGCCAGCAGCTCAGGGGAGGATTCCTCCTACGAGCAGTACTTC. Translated: CASSSGEDSSYEQYF. The full variable domain, its missing parts supplied by reference TRBV5-1 and TRBJ2-7, is KAGVTQTPRYLIKTRGQQVTLSCSPISGHRSVSWYQQTPGQGLQFLFEYFSETQRNKGNFPGRFSGRQFSNSRSEMNVSTLELGDSALYLCASSSGEDSSYEQYFGPGTRLTVT.